These 5 T cell receptor beta chains were sequenced from one sample in a study of blood T cell repertoires in COVID-19. Clones were sequenced by immunoSEQ multiplex PCR, and TCRdb holds only the in-frame ones, with some missing. This sample has approximately 150,000 clones, with roughly 87% found just once. Sequencing was done on a sample of peripheral blood. Source of these receptors: a man between 70 and 80 years old with acute or convalescent COVID-19.

This clone was found a few times. The gene calls are TRBV28 and TRBJ1-2; D not certain. The germline gives CDR1 MDHEN, CDR2 SYDVKM. Trimming shortened V by 5 bases and J by 5 bases, and 12 bases separated the two germline ends. The CDR3 extends over 13 amino acids. The CDR3 reads CASSGGWEYGYTF. In nucleotides, the CDR3 is TGTGCCAGCAGTGGCGGTTGGGAGTATGGCTACACCTTC.

The chain is built from TRBV4-1 and TRBJ1-5; TRBD1 matches at 7 bases. The CDR3 extends over 18 amino acids. Per germline, CDR1 MGHRA and CDR2 YSYEKL. V trimming: 0 bases; J trimming: 4 bases; junction bases outside the gene matches: 12. The CDR3 bases are TGCGCCAGCAGCCAAGATAGTAGCCAGGGGGTATGGAATCAGCCCCAGCATTTT. Residues: CASSQDSSQGVWNQPQHF.

This clone was detected only once. This chain uses TRBV18 with TRBJ1-5; 7 bases fit TRBD1. V gave up 2 bases and J gave up 8 bases; unmatched junction bases: 9. The germline gives CDR1 KGHSH, CDR2 LQKENI. This CDR3 region has 15 residues. CDR3: CASSPTGTEGEPQHF. DNA of the CDR3: TGTGCCAGCTCACCAACCGGGACAGAAGGTGAGCCCCAGCATTTT.

The chain joins TRBV7-8 to TRBJ1-3; 8 bases are a match to TRBD1. The CDR3 sequence is 14 residues long. Looked up from germline, CDR1 is SGHVS and CDR2 is FQNEAQ. With V trimmed by 6 bases and J by 3 bases, 4 bases remained unmatched. CDR3 amino acids: CASRFTGGGNTIYF. CDR3 in DNA: TGTGCCAGCAGATTTACAGGGGGTGGAAACACCATATATTTT.

The chain recombines TRBV6-5 with TRBJ1-3, with D tentatively TRBD1 (6 bases). Trimming removed 0 bases at V and 4 bases at J, with 13 bases between. Germline V gene lookup returns CDR1 MNHEY and CDR2 SVGAGI. CDR3 size: 16 residues. This chain's CDR3 is CASSYSRGGRGNTIYF. In DNA form, the CDR3 reads TGTGCCAGCAGTTACTCGAGAGGGGGTAGGGGAAACACCATATATTTT.